A selection of T cell receptor beta chains follows, all from one sample in a study of T-cell memory formation after mild COVID-19. TCRdb reanalysed the 5' RACE reads using MiXCR and keeps one entry per CDR3 protein. Of 68,000 or so distinct CDR3 sequences in the sample, approximately 16% were seen once. Sequenced: PBMCs or a T cell subset sorted from them (not recorded which). Receptors were obtained from an adult woman who had mild COVID-19 (a few samples of this study predate the infection). Cell type and time point are not known. Each CDR3 is given with its conserved first and last residue. Fields, in order: D gene, clone size, J gene, V gene, CDR3 protein, CDR3 DNA. A D gene is named only where the DNA matches it firmly. Clone size, where shown, is once, few, many, or a class for clones that have expanded.

NA	few	TRBJ2-3	TRBV12-3/TRBV12-4	CASSQGSGVDTQYF	TGTGCCAGCAGCCAAGGATCGGGGGTGGATACGCAGTATTTT
NA	NA	TRBJ1-5	TRBV4-1	CASSHPTQGTGSIQPQHF	TGCGCCAGCAGCCACCCCACTCAGGGGACCGGTTCTATTCAGCCCCAGCATTTT
TRBD2	few	TRBJ2-7	TRBV12-3/TRBV12-4	CASSFSGRYPYEQYF	TGTGCCAGCAGTTTCAGCGGGAGGTACCCCTACGAGCAGTACTTC
TRBD1	NA	TRBJ2-2	TRBV5-1	CASTGQGARLDTGELFF	TGCGCCAGCACGGGACAGGGGGCGCGTTTGGACACCGGGGAGCTGTTTTTT
NA	NA	TRBJ2-2	TRBV4-3	CASSLAENTGELFF	TGCGCCAGCAGCCTGGCGGAGAACACCGGGGAGCTGTTTTTT
NA	NA	TRBJ2-2	TRBV5-1	CASSSGAGSGELFF	TGCGCCAGCAGCTCCGGGGCGGGGTCCGGGGAGCTGTTTTTT
TRBD2	NA	TRBJ2-5	TRBV7-6	CASSLDPDGLAPLEQETQYF	TGTGCCAGCAGCTTAGACCCCGATGGACTAGCCCCCCTTGAGCAAGAGACCCAGTACTTC
NA	few	TRBJ2-7	TRBV20-1	CSARFGSAGQYF	TGCAGTGCTAGATTCGGGAGTGCGGGGCAGTACTTC
NA	NA	TRBJ2-3	TRBV11-2	CASSPGTITDTQYF	TGTGCCAGCAGCCCCGGGACAATCACAGATACGCAGTATTTT
TRBD2	NA	TRBJ2-3	TRBV7-6	CASSFQREGRDTQYF	TGTGCCAGCAGCTTCCAGCGGGAGGGAAGAGATACGCAGTATTTT
NA	few	TRBJ1-2	TRBV4-1	CASSFTVESYGYTF	TGCGCCAGCAGCTTTACCGTGGAGAGTTATGGCTACACCTTC
NA	NA	TRBJ2-2	TRBV10-3	CAIRDKNTGELFF	TGTGCCATCCGGGACAAGAACACCGGGGAGCTGTTTTTT
NA	few	TRBJ2-6	TRBV27	CASSLSWGPGANVLTF	TGTGCCAGCAGTTTATCATGGGGGCCCGGGGCCAACGTCCTGACTTTC
NA	few	TRBJ2-3	TRBV7-8	CASSQGTDTQYF	TGTGCCAGCAGCCAGGGGACAGATACGCAGTATTTT
NA	NA	TRBJ2-7	TRBV6-1	CASSEGIGLAYEQYF	TGTGCCAGCAGTGAAGGGATCGGTCTGGCCTACGAGCAGTACTTC
NA	few	TRBJ1-1	TRBV11-2	CASSLGVEREAFF	TGTGCCAGCAGCTTAGGGGTGGAAAGAGAAGCTTTCTTT
NA	NA	TRBJ1-1	TRBV7-6	CASSLGAGKEAFF	TGTGCCAGCAGCCTGGGGGCGGGAAAAGAAGCTTTCTTT
NA	NA	TRBJ1-1	TRBV4-1	CASSQEGPPRDTEAFF	TGCGCCAGCAGCCAAGAAGGTCCGCCCCGGGACACTGAAGCTTTCTTT
TRBD2	few	TRBJ2-2	TRBV6-5	CASSYRGLAGGGTGELFF	TGTGCCAGCAGTTACCGAGGACTAGCGGGAGGAGGGACCGGGGAGCTGTTTTTT
NA	NA	TRBJ2-7	TRBV3-1	CASSSTGRSYEQYF	TGTGCCAGCAGTTCGACAGGTCGTTCCTACGAGCAGTACTTC
NA	many	TRBJ2-7	TRBV7-9	CASSSDPLISYEQYF	TGTGCCAGCAGCTCAGACCCCCTAATCTCCTACGAGCAGTACTTC
NA	few	TRBJ2-5	TRBV12-3/TRBV12-4	CASTNSGETQYF	TGTGCCAGCACCAACTCGGGAGAGACCCAGTACTTC
NA	few	TRBJ2-1	TRBV7-7	CASSPLGDEQFF	TGTGCCAGCAGCCCTCTTGGGGATGAGCAGTTCTTC
TRBD2	few	TRBJ2-1	TRBV20-1	CSASKLAGGWGEQFF	TGCAGTGCTAGTAAACTAGCGGGGGGATGGGGTGAGCAGTTCTTC
NA	NA	TRBJ1-5	TRBV7-2	CASSLRAGDQPQHF	TGTGCCAGCAGCTTAAGGGCAGGGGATCAGCCCCAGCATTTT
TRBD1	NA	TRBJ2-7	TRBV7-2	CASSLVLVGTGGVEQYF	TGTGCCAGCAGCTTAGTGCTTGTAGGGACAGGGGGCGTCGAGCAGTACTTC
NA	NA	TRBJ1-2	TRBV27	CAVGAWDYGYTF	TGTGCCGTCGGGGCGTGGGACTATGGCTACACCTTC
NA	many	TRBJ2-7	TRBV4-1	CASSQGGYEQYF	TGCGCCAGCAGCCAAGGAGGGTACGAGCAGTACTTC
NA	NA	TRBJ2-1	TRBV7-9	CASSLAGNRPFF	TGTGCCAGCAGCTTAGCCGGGAACCGTCCGTTCTTC
TRBD2	few	TRBJ2-3	TRBV15	CATSPGRGGDTQYF	TGTGCCACCAGTCCGGGCCGCGGGGGGGATACGCAGTATTTT
TRBD1	few	TRBJ1-1	TRBV5-1	CASSPGQGNSEAFF	TGCGCCAGCAGCCCCGGACAGGGTAACTCTGAAGCTTTCTTT
NA	few	TRBJ1-1	TRBV9	CASSVWDHTEAFF	TGTGCCAGCAGCGTATGGGACCACACTGAAGCTTTCTTT
NA	NA	TRBJ2-7	TRBV7-6	CASSLPRENEQYF	TGTGCCAGCAGCTTACCCCGGGAGAACGAGCAGTACTTC
NA	many	TRBJ1-1	TRBV19	CASSLAGNTEAFF	TGTGCCAGTAGTCTTGCGGGGAACACTGAAGCTTTCTTT
NA	NA	TRBJ2-5	TRBV7-9	CASSWTTSQETQYF	TGTGCCAGCAGCTGGACTACCTCACAAGAGACCCAGTACTTC
NA	few	TRBJ2-7	TRBV9	CASSVAEGTYEQYF	TGTGCCAGCAGCGTAGCTGAGGGGACCTACGAGCAGTACTTC
TRBD2	many	TRBJ2-1	TRBV12-3/TRBV12-4	CASSGFGGEFYNEQFF	TGTGCCAGCAGTGGATTTGGGGGGGAGTTCTACAATGAGCAGTTCTTC
NA	NA	TRBJ2-1	TRBV7-6	CASSLNRLDNEQFF	TGTGCCAGCAGCTTAAATCGTTTGGACAATGAGCAGTTCTTC
TRBD1	NA	TRBJ2-7	TRBV9	CASSAGTGRAEQYF	TGTGCCAGCAGCGCCGGGACAGGGAGGGCCGAGCAGTACTTC
NA	once	TRBJ2-1	TRBV20-1	CSAGTTPGATEQFF	TGCAGTGCTGGTACGACTCCCGGAGCCACTGAGCAGTTCTTC
TRBD1	few	TRBJ2-2	TRBV29-1	CSVGTGGYTGELFF	TGCAGCGTGGGGACAGGGGGATACACCGGGGAGCTGTTTTTT
NA	NA	TRBJ1-1	TRBV5-1	CASSFGEGQPEAFF	TGCGCCAGCAGCTTCGGTGAGGGTCAACCTGAAGCTTTCTTT
TRBD2	NA	TRBJ2-1	TRBV7-8	CASSLSTHSGREEQFF	TGTGCCAGCAGCTTAAGCACACATAGCGGGAGAGAGGAGCAGTTCTTC
NA	few	TRBJ1-3	TRBV7-9	CASSLDFAPGNTIYF	TGTGCCAGCAGCCTGGACTTCGCCCCGGGAAACACCATATATTTT
TRBD2	NA	TRBJ2-1	TRBV11-2	CASSQAGGPLFDEQFF	TGTGCCAGCAGCCAAGCGGGGGGGCCTCTCTTCGATGAGCAGTTCTTC
NA	NA	TRBJ2-7	TRBV9	CASSVGAVDEQYF	TGTGCCAGCAGCGTAGGGGCAGTAGACGAGCAGTACTTC
TRBD1	NA	TRBJ2-7	TRBV15	CATSSGMGTGGGEQYF	TGTGCCACCAGCAGTGGGATGGGGACAGGGGGCGGCGAGCAGTACTTC
NA	NA	TRBJ2-2	TRBV3-1	CASSHEETHGNTGELFF	TGTGCCAGCAGCCACGAGGAAACCCACGGAAACACCGGGGAGCTGTTTTTT
NA	NA	TRBJ1-2	TRBV27	CASSPLGRTNYGYTF	TGTGCCAGCAGTCCATTGGGGAGGACTAACTATGGCTACACCTTC
NA	NA	TRBJ1-5	TRBV27	CASSLRHPAGGQPQHF	TGTGCCAGCAGTCTACGGCACCCCGCAGGCGGGCAGCCCCAGCATTTT
TRBD1	NA	TRBJ2-7	TRBV15	CATSLRDRGTYEQYF	TGTGCCACCAGCCTCCGGGACAGGGGCACATACGAGCAGTACTTC
NA	few	TRBJ2-2	TRBV20-1	CSADSYVHTGELFF	TGCAGTGCTGATAGCTACGTTCACACCGGGGAGCTGTTTTTT
TRBD2	NA	TRBJ2-1	TRBV7-9	CASSSHPGLAADNEQFF	TGTGCCAGCAGCTCCCATCCGGGACTAGCAGCAGACAATGAGCAGTTCTTC
TRBD2	NA	TRBJ2-3	TRBV6-5	CASSSYSGTLDTQYF	TGTGCCAGCAGTTCCTATAGCGGGACTTTGGATACGCAGTATTTT
NA	NA	TRBJ2-1	TRBV27	CASRVGGLHNEQFF	TGTGCCAGCAGGGTGGGGGGATTACACAATGAGCAGTTCTTC
NA	few	TRBJ2-7	TRBV6-5	CASSYSKGSYEQYF	TGTGCCAGCAGTTACTCGAAGGGCTCCTACGAGCAGTACTTC
NA	NA	TRBJ1-1	TRBV4-2	CASSQEDTGPTEAFF	TGTGCCAGCAGCCAAGAGGATACAGGCCCCACTGAAGCTTTCTTT
TRBD1	NA	TRBJ2-2	TRBV6-4	CASSDSGQGNTGELFF	TGTGCCAGCAGTGACTCGGGACAGGGAAACACCGGGGAGCTGTTTTTT
NA	many	TRBJ1-1	TRBV4-1	CASSLVGGTEAFF	TGCGCCAGCAGTTTGGTGGGGGGGACTGAAGCTTTCTTT
TRBD2	NA	TRBJ2-5	TRBV4-1	CASSRRFSGGGETQYF	TGCGCCAGCAGTCGGAGGTTTAGCGGGGGAGGAGAGACCCAGTACTTC